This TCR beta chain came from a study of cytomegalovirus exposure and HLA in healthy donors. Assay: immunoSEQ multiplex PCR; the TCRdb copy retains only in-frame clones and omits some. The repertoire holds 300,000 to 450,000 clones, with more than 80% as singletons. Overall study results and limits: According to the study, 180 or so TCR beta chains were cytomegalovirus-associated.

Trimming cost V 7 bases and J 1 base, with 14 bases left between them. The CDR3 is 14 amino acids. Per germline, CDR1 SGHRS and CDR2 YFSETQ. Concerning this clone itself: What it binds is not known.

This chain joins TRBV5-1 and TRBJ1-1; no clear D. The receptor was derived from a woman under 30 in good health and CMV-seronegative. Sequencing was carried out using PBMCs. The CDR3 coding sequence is TGCGCCAGCGGGCTGGACTTACAGAACACTGAAGCTTTCTTT. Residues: CASGLDLQNTEAFF.